The present T cell receptor beta chain was sequenced within a study of blood T cell repertoires in COVID-19 (dated by TCRdb to the early 2020s). For the study in its entirety: The collaborator samples originated in the United States, Italy and Spain and spanned the acute and convalescent phases of COVID-19. The material from the prospective study consisted of cDNA or gDNA derived from T cells, B-cell-depleted T cells, or PBMCs. Deeply sampled blood TCRbeta repertoires from subjects exposed to, actively infected with, or recovered from COVID-19 were included in the dataset. The repertoires were released in a freely available public database intended as a resource for research on the immune response to SARS-CoV-2. Samples came from the ongoing ImmuneRACE study (first 160 participants) plus 1,254 subjects from 6 global collaborators. The sample metadata nearly always contained a de-identified subject ID, COVID-19 status, age in years and sex. Where available, HLA class I and class II types were taken from metadata supplied by the sample provider and were not determined by assay-based typing.

The collaborating institutions used their own protocols to collect whole blood in K2EDTA tubes. For TCRbeta analysis, collaborators shipped samples as frozen whole blood, isolated PBMCs, or DNA extracted from either of those sample types. Here V drops 6 bases and J drops 4 bases, and the junction holds 0 bases not matched to any gene. For CDR1 and CDR2, the germline V gene lists SNHLY and FYNNEI. The CDR3 spans 12 residues, from the cysteine through the phenylalanine. CDR3 DNA is the only sequence kept; it has 36 bases, read in frame from the first base. TCRbeta CDR3 regions were amplified from genomic DNA using the immunoSEQ Assay, a bias-controlled multiplex PCR. Per the source publication's procedure: Within the assay, amplification of reference gene primers was used to estimate how many nucleated cells each sample contained. To quantify the absolute abundance of each unique TCRbeta CDR3 rearrangement, sequence reads were collapsed and filtered. For each sample, productive Simpson clonality was calculated as the square root of Simpson's diversity index across productive rearrangements. TCRdb stores this immuneACCESS table with in-frame sequences only. Part of the clones is absent; in the studies checked, under half of the shortfall reflects unresolved V genes, and no reason is known for the rest. The D gene and trimming were derived from the DNA, and the V and J assignments and clone size from that table. Counted in this sample were more than 60,000 clones; around four fifths of them appeared once. The ten largest clones capture about two fifths of the sample.

Findings and caveats that apply to the study as a whole: How much clinical and demographic metadata was included differed by source and by participant, and the metadata was provided uncurated.

In this sample, this clone turned up once. Which antigen it targets is not known. No base qualities exist here, and no much larger clone lies one base off it. The sample was peripheral blood. This TCR came from a human donor in a cohort sampled during active COVID-19. The V gene is TRBV2 and the J gene is TRBJ1-2, with 9 bases in between that match TRBD1. The CDR3 protein is CASRGQGYGYTF. The sequenced DNA is TGTGCCAGCAGGGGACAGGGCTATGGCTACACCTTC. With all but the CDR3 taken from the reference TRBV2 and TRBJ1-2 genes, the full variable domain is: EPEVTQTPSHQVTQMGQEVILRCVPISNHLYFYWYRQILGQKVEFLVSFYNNEISEKSEIFDDQFSVERPDGSNFTLKIRSTKLEDSAMYFCASRGQGYGYTFGSGTRLTVV.